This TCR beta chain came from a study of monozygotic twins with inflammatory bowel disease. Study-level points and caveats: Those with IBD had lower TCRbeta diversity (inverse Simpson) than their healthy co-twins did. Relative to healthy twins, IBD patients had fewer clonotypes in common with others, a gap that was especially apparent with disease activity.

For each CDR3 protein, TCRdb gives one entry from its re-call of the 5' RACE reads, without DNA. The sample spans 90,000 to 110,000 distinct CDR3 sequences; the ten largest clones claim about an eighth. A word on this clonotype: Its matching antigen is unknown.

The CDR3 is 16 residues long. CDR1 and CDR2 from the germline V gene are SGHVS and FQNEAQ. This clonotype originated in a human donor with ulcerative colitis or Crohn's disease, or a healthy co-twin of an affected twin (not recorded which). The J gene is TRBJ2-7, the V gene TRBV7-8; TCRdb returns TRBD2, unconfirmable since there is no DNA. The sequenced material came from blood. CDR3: CASSLMGTSGSYEQYF. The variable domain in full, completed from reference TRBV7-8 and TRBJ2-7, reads GAGVSQSPRYKVAKRGQDVALRCDPISGHVSLFWYQQALGQGPEFLTYFQNEAQLDKSGLPSDRFFAERPEGSVSTLKIQRTQQEDSAVYLCASSLMGTSGSYEQYFGPGTRLTVT.